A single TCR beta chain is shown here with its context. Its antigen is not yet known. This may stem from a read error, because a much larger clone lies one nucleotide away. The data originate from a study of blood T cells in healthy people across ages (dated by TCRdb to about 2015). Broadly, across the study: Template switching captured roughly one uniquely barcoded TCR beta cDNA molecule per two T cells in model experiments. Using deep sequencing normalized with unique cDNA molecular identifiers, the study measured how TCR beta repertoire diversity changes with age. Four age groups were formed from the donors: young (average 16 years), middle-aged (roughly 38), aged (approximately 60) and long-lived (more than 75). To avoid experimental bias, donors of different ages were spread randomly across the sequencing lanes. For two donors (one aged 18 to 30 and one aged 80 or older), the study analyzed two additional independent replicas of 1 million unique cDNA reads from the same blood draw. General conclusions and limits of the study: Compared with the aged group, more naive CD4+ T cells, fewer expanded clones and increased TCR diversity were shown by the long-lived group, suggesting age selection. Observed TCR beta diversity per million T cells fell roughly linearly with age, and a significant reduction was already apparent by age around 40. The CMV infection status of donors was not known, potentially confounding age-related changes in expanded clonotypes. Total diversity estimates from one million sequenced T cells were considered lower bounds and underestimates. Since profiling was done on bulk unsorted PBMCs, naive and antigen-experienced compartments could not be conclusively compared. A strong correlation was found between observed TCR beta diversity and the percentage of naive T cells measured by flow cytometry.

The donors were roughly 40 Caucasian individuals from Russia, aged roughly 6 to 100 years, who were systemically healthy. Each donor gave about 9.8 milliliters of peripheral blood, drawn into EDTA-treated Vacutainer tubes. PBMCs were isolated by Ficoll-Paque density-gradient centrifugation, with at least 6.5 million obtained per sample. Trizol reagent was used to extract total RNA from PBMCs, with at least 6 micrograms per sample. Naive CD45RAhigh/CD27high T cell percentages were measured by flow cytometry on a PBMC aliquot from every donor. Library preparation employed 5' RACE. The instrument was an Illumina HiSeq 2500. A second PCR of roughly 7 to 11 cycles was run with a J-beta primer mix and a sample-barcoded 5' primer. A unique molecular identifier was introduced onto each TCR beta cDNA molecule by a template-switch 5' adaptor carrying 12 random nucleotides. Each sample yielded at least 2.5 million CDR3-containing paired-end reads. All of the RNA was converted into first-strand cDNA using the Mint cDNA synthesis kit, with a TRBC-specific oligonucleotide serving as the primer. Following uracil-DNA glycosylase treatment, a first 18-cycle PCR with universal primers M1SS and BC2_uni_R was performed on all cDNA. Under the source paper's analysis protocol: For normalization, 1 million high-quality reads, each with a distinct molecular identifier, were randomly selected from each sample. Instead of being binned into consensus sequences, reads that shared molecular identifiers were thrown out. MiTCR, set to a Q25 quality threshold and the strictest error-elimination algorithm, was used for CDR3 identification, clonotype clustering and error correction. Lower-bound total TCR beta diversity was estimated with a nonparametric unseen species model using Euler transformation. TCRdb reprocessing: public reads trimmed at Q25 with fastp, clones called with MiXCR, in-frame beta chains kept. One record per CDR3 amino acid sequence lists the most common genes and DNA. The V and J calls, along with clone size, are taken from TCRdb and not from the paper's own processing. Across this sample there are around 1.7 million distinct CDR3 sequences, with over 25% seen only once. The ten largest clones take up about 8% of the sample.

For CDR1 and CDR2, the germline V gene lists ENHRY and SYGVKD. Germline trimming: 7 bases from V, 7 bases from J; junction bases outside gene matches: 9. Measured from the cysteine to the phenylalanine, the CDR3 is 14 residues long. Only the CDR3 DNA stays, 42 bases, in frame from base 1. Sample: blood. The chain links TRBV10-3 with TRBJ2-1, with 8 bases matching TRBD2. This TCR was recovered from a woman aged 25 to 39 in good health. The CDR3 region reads CAINGGSGTNEQFF. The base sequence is TGTGCCATCAATGGCGGTAGCGGGACTAATGAGCAGTTCTTC.